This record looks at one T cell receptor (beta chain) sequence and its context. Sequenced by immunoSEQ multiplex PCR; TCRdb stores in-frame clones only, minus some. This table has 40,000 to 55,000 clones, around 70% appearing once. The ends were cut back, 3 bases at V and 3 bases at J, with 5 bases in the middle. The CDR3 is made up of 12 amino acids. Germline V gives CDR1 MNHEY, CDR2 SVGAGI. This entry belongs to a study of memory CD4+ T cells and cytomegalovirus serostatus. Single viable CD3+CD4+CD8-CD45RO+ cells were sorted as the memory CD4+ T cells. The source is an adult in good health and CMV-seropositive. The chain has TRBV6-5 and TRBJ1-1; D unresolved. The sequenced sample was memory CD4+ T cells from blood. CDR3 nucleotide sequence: TGTGCCAGCAGTTATGGCGACACTGAAGCTTTCTTT. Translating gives CASSYGDTEAFF.